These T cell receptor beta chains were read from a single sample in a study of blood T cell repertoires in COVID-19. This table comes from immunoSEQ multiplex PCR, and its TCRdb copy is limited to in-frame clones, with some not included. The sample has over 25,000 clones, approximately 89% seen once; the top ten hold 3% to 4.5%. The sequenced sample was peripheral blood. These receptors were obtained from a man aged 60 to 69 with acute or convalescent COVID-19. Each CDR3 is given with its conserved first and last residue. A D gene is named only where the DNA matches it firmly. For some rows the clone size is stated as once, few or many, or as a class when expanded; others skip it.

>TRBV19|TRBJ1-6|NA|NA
TGTGCCAGTAGATTTACAGCTTATAATTCACCCCTCCACTTT
CASRFTAYNSPLHF
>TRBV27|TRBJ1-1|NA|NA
TGTGCCAGCAGTTCCGACCCGGGCACTGAAGCTTTCTTT
CASSSDPGTEAFF
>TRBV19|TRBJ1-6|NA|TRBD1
TGTGCCAGTAGTTCCTCCGGACAGGGCCCTTCACCCCTCCACTTT
CASSSSGQGPSPLHF
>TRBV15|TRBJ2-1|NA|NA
TGTGCCACCAGTAGGGACATAAGCCCGGACCATGAGCAGTTCTTC
CATSRDISPDHEQFF
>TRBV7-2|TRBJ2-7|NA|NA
TGTGCCAGCAGCCATCGTGTAGGGGAAGGCTACGAGCAGTACTTC
CASSHRVGEGYEQYF
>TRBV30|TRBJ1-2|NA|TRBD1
TGTGCCTGGAGTAACAACAGGGGGCGCATTTATGGCTACACCTTC
CAWSNNRGRIYGYTF
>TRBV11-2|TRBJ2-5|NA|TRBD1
TGTGCCAGCAGCCGGGACAGGGGAGAGACCCAGTACTTC
CASSRDRGETQYF
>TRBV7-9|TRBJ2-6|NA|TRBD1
TGTGCCAGCAGCCCACAGGGGTACTCTGGGGCCAACGTCCTGACTTTC
CASSPQGYSGANVLTF
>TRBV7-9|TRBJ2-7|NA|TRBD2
TGTGCCAGCAGCAAAACCCTAGCGGGATCCTACGAGCAGTACTTC
CASSKTLAGSYEQYF
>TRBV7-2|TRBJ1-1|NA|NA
TGTGCCAGCAGCTTAGTGGTCGGGACTAGATCTGAAGCTTTCTTT
CASSLVVGTRSEAFF
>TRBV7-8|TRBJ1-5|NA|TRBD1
TGTGCCAGCAGCTCCATCGACAGGGGGCGAAGGCAGCCCCAGCATTTT
CASSSIDRGRRQPQHF
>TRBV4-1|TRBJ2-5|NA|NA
TGCGCCAGCAGCCAAGATAGGGGGGGAGTAAAAGAGACCCAGTACTTC
CASSQDRGGVKETQYF
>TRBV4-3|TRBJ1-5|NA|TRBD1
TGCGCCAGCAGCCTGGACAGGGGCAATCAGCCCCAGCATTTT
CASSLDRGNQPQHF
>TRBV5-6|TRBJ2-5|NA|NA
TGTGCCAGCAGCTTGGGAGGGCGGGGAGAGACCCAGTACTTC
CASSLGGRGETQYF
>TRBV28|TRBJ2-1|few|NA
TGTGCCAGCAGTGGAATGGCCAGGGGCCATGAGCAGTTCTTC
CASSGMARGHEQFF
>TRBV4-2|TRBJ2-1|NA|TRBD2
TGTGCCAGCAGCCAAGCCTCACTAGGGGCTAGCGGGAGGGTGAGGAATGAGCAGTTCTTC
CASSQASLGASGRVRNEQFF
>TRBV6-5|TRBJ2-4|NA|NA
TGTGCCAGCAGGGCCGGGCCTAGCTCCGGAAACATTCAGTACTTC
CASRAGPSSGNIQYF
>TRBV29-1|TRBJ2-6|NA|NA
TGCAGCGTTGAAGGTGGGCTTGGACTCTCTGGGGCCAACGTCCTGACTTTC
CSVEGGLGLSGANVLTF
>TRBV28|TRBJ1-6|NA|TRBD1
TGTGCCAGCAGCCAACCGGGACAGGGTTACAATTCACCCCTCCACTTT
CASSQPGQGYNSPLHF
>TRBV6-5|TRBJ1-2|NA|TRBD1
TGTGCCAGCAGTTATCTACAGGGGAGTGCGGATGGCTACACCTTC
CASSYLQGSADGYTF
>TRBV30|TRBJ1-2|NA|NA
TGTGCCTGGCTTTGGGACACTGGCTACACCTTC
CAWLWDTGYTF
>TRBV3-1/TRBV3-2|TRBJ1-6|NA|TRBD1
TGTGCCAGCATCCCAGGGGGTTATAATTCACCCCTCCACTTT
CASIPGGYNSPLHF
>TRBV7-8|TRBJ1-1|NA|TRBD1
TGTGCCAGCAGCTTGAATGACAGGGGACAGAACACTGAAGCTTTCTTT
CASSLNDRGQNTEAFF
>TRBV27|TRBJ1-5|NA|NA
TGTGCCAGCAGTTTACGATACGGGGGGTACGACTATAGCAATCAGCCCCAGCATTTT
CASSLRYGGYDYSNQPQHF
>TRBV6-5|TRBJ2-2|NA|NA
TGTGCCAGCACTCCGGACAGGAGGGTCGGGGAGCTGTTTTTT
CASTPDRRVGELFF
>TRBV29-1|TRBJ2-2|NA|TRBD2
TGCAGCGTTGTGTCCGGGACTAGCGGGGGGACCGGGGAGCTGTTTTTT
CSVVSGTSGGTGELFF
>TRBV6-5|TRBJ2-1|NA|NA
TGTGCCAGCAGCCTTAGCGGGACAGTCTACAATGAGCAGTTCTTC
CASSLSGTVYNEQFF